The 4 T cell receptor beta chains below were found in one sample sequenced in a study of cytomegalovirus exposure and HLA in healthy donors. This PCR relied on a set of 60 Vbeta primers and 13 Jbeta primers. TCRdb's copy holds only in-frame clones and misses some; the assay was immunoSEQ multiplex PCR. The data show roughly 150,000 clones, 82% seen once. What was sequenced was PBMCs. Source of these receptors: a male donor in good health and CMV-seronegative.

V is TRBV21-1 and J is TRBJ2-3; whether TRBD2, the table's D call, matches the DNA was not checked. TRBV21-1 is a known pseudogene. The CDR3 extends over 20 amino acids. The CDR3 nucleotides read TGTGCCAGCAGCACCCTCCAGGGACTAGCGGGATCCCCCAGCACAGATACGCAGTATTTT. This translates into CASSTLQGLAGSPSTDTQYF.

The rearrangement uses TRBV28 and TRBJ2-1, with TRBD2 identical over 12 bases. CDR1 and CDR2 (germline): MDHEN, SYDVKM. There are 15 residues in the CDR3. V shed 7 bases, J shed 10 bases, and the junction held 11 bases outside the gene matches. The CDR3 spells CASNKGLAGGNEQFF. Written as DNA, the CDR3 is TGTGCCAGCAATAAGGGGCTAGCGGGAGGGAACGAGCAGTTCTTC.

This chain connects TRBV7-3 to TRBJ2-2, with D perhaps matching TRBD2 (5 bases). CDR1 is SGHTA and CDR2 is FQGTGA in the germline V gene. The ends were cut back, 1 base at V and 7 bases at J, with 7 bases in the middle. This CDR3 contains 13 residues. Here the CDR3 DNA reads TGTGCCAGCAGCTTAAACGAGGGCGGGGAGCTGTTTTTT. Translation gives CASSLNEGGELFF.

The V call is TRBV6-5, the J call TRBJ2-5; 10 nucleotides match TRBD2. CDR1 and CDR2 (germline): MNHEY, SVGAGI. The CDR3 covers 14 residues. V gave up 3 bases and J gave up 4 bases; unmatched junction bases: 2. CDR3 in DNA: TGTGCCAGCAGTTATGTAGCGGGAGGAGAGACCCAGTACTTC. It yields the protein CASSYVAGGETQYF.